Listed below are T cell receptor beta chains from one sample, sequenced in a study of OX40 agonist ivuxolimab in advanced cancers. Here immunoSEQ multiplex PCR was the method, and the copy in TCRdb shows in-frame clones only, minus some. The sample includes 100,000 or so clones, approximately 86% seen only once; the top ten take less than 5%. Sequenced material: CD4+ or CD8+ T cells sorted from blood, taken in a trial of the OX40 agonist ivuxolimab. Receptor source: an adult with an advanced solid tumor such as melanoma, head and neck, liver or kidney cancer. Each CDR3 is given with its conserved first and last residue. The D gene is left open where the match is weak. Expanded clones are given a class, and other clones once, few, many or no size at all.

clone size,J gene,D gene,V gene,CDR3 DNA,CDR3 protein
.,TRBJ2-5,TRBD1,TRBV18,TGTGCCAGCTCACCGGGGTCAGGGGGTGGAGGAGAGACCCAGTACTTC,CASSPGSGGGGETQYF
.,TRBJ1-5,.,TRBV4-3,TGCGCCAGCAGCCAAGACGGGAATCAGCCCCAGCATTTT,CASSQDGNQPQHF
once,TRBJ2-3,.,TRBV6-9,TGTGCCAGCAGTTACCGACTGGGGGGAGATACGCAGTATTTT,CASSYRLGGDTQYF
.,TRBJ2-7,TRBD1,TRBV2,TGTGCCAGCCGTTCAGCGACAGGGTCCCCCGAGCAGTACTTC,CASRSATGSPEQYF
.,TRBJ1-2,.,TRBV4-1,TGCGCCAGCAGCCAAGATGTAGGAAAGCTATATGGCTACACCTTC,CASSQDVGKLYGYTF
.,TRBJ2-3,.,TRBV5-5,TGTGCCAGCAGCTTGGGCTTGCACGACAGCACAGATACGCAGTATTTT,CASSLGLHDSTDTQYF
.,TRBJ1-4,.,TRBV19,TGTGCCAGTAGTAGGGTAGCTAATGAAAAACTGTTTTTT,CASSRVANEKLFF
.,TRBJ2-3,TRBD2,TRBV9,TGTGCCAGCAGTAAAGTGGGGGGGGCAGATACGCAGTATTTT,CASSKVGGADTQYF
.,TRBJ2-6,.,TRBV5-8,TGTGCCAGCAGCTTGTTTGCAGGGGCCGTTGGGGCCAACGTCCTGACTTTC,CASSLFAGAVGANVLTF
.,TRBJ2-2,TRBD1,TRBV29-1,TGCAGCACAAAGGGACAGCCGAACACCGGGGAGCTGTTTTTT,CSTKGQPNTGELFF
.,TRBJ2-1,TRBD2,TRBV28,TGTGCCAGCAGATTGTCCCTTGGACTAGCGGGAGGTGAGCAGTTCTTC,CASRLSLGLAGGEQFF
.,TRBJ2-1,.,TRBV6-1,TGTGCCAGCAGCTCCGGGACCCACACCTACAATGAGCAGTTCTTC,CASSSGTHTYNEQFF
.,TRBJ2-3,.,TRBV7-9,TGTGCCAGCAGCTTAGCGGCTAGCCGTAGCACAGATACGCAGTATTTT,CASSLAASRSTDTQYF
.,TRBJ2-3,.,TRBV19,TGTGCCAGTAGTATCGGTCCGGGAGAGGCGGCAGATACGCAGTATTTT,CASSIGPGEAADTQYF
.,TRBJ2-3,TRBD2,TRBV7-2,TGTGCCAGCAGTGTTCTAGCGGGAGGTGGAGATACGCAGTATTTT,CASSVLAGGGDTQYF
.,TRBJ2-5,.,TRBV19,TGTGCCAGCAAACCTACCAGTCTGGGGGCCTGGCAAGAGACCCAGTACTTC,CASKPTSLGAWQETQYF
.,TRBJ2-5,.,TRBV7-6,TGTGCCAGCAGCCCCGAGGTCGGGGGCCGAGAGACCCAGTACTTC,CASSPEVGGRETQYF
.,TRBJ2-7,.,TRBV7-2,TGTGCCAGCAGCTCCGGGACCTACGAGCAGTACTTC,CASSSGTYEQYF
.,TRBJ1-1,TRBD1,TRBV5-1,TGCGCCAGCAGCCCCCGACAGGGACTTGCAGCTTTCTTT,CASSPRQGLAAFF
.,TRBJ1-1,.,TRBV7-2,TGTGCCAGCAGCTTAGTAAGGCTGACCACTGAAGCTTTCTTT,CASSLVRLTTEAFF
once,TRBJ1-5,.,TRBV6-6,TGTGCCAGCAGTTGGGTCACGGGGAGCAATCAGCCCCAGCATTTT,CASSWVTGSNQPQHF
once,TRBJ2-7,.,TRBV21-1,TGTGCCAGCAGGCGCATAGCGGGAGAGACACTGATGACTACCGAGCAGTACTTC,CASRRIAGETLMTTEQYF
.,TRBJ2-7,.,TRBV11-1,TGTGCCAGCAGCTTAGGAGTCAGGACCTACGAGCAGTACTTC,CASSLGVRTYEQYF
few,TRBJ2-7,.,TRBV10-1,TGCGCCAGCGCCGGGTTCCCCTCCTACGAGCAGTACTTC,CASAGFPSYEQYF
once,TRBJ2-1,TRBD2,TRBV6-4,TGTGCCAGCAGTGTGGAGGGGACTAGCGGCAATGAGCAGTTCTTC,CASSVEGTSGNEQFF
.,TRBJ2-2,.,TRBV7-3,TGTGCCAGCAGCTTAAAGGGCCAAGAGGAAACCAACGAAAACACCGGGGAGCTGTTTTTT,CASSLKGQEETNENTGELFF
.,TRBJ2-5,.,TRBV5-1,TGCGCCAGCCGGCAGGGGCTTATTGGGGAGCAGTACTTC,CASRQGLIGEQYF
.,TRBJ2-5,TRBD1,TRBV7-2,TGTGCCAGCAACGACAGGGTAGAGACCCAGTACTTC,CASNDRVETQYF
.,TRBJ1-2,.,TRBV18,TGTGCCAGCTCACAAGTCGCCCCAGTCGGGAACTATGGCTACACCTTC,CASSQVAPVGNYGYTF
.,TRBJ2-7,.,TRBV5-5,TGTGCCAGCAGCTTTTCCGGCTACGAGCAGTACTTC,CASSFSGYEQYF
.,TRBJ2-5,.,TRBV18,TGTGCCAGCTCACCACCGGTGGACCAGTGGAATCAAGGGACCCAGTACTTC,CASSPPVDQWNQGTQYF
.,TRBJ2-5,.,TRBV7-8,TGTGCCAGCAGCTTAGTTTTAGGGTTGGAAGAGACCCAGTACTTC,CASSLVLGLEETQYF
.,TRBJ2-7,TRBD1,TRBV19,TGTGCCAGTAGTATCATTCAGGGGGTCGAGCAGTACTTC,CASSIIQGVEQYF
.,TRBJ1-2,TRBD1,TRBV5-1,TGCGCCAGCAGCTTGGCAGGGGGCCCCCATGGCTACACCTTC,CASSLAGGPHGYTF
.,TRBJ2-7,TRBD1,TRBV7-9,TGTGCCAGCAGCTACTCCGGACAGGGGGAGCAGTACTTC,CASSYSGQGEQYF
once,TRBJ1-4,TRBD1,TRBV28,TGTGCCAGCAGCAACCCCCAGGGGGCTGGAACTAATGAAAAACTGTTTTTT,CASSNPQGAGTNEKLFF
.,TRBJ2-1,.,TRBV10-2,TGCGCCAGCAGTGAGTCAGCTGAGACCTATGAGCAGTTCTTC,CASSESAETYEQFF
.,TRBJ1-1,TRBD1,TRBV9,TGTGCCAGCTCCAATCTCCGGGGACAGGGGGCGAGGGGACGGCGGACTGAAGCTTTCTTT,CASSNLRGQGARGRRTEAFF
few,TRBJ2-7,.,TRBV6-5,TGTGCCAGCAGTTACCCAGGAACCTACGAGCAGTACTTC,CASSYPGTYEQYF
.,TRBJ2-7,TRBD1,TRBV7-2,TGTGCCAGCAGCTACAGGGGGGTCTCCTACGAGCAGTACTTC,CASSYRGVSYEQYF
.,TRBJ2-7,TRBD1,TRBV4-3,TGCGCCAGCAGCCCATGGGGACAGGGGGTGAACGAGCAGTACTTC,CASSPWGQGVNEQYF
.,TRBJ1-6,TRBD1,TRBV10-3,TGTGCCACCAACAGGGGCGATTATAATTCACCCCTCCACTTT,CATNRGDYNSPLHF
.,TRBJ2-7,TRBD1,TRBV4-3,TGCGCCAGCAGCCCGGGACAGGGTAATCTCTACGAGCAGTACTTC,CASSPGQGNLYEQYF